Below are 19 T cell receptor beta chains sequenced from a single sample in a study of cytomegalovirus exposure and HLA in healthy donors. Researchers ran the PCR with 60 Vbeta and 13 Jbeta primers. Sequencing used immunoSEQ multiplex PCR; TCRdb keeps in-frame clones, though not all of them. This table holds over 150,000 clones, about 71% found once. Sequenced sample: PBMCs. These receptor sequences come from a woman in her 30s in good health and CMV-seronegative.

This clone was seen only a few times. The gene calls are TRBV7-2 and TRBJ2-7, with a possible D match to TRBD1 (6 bases). This CDR3 comprises 14 residues. V was shortened by 5 bases and J by 3 bases, with 14 bases between the two germline ends. The germline V gene encodes CDR1 SGHTA and CDR2 FQGNSA. The CDR3 DNA follows: TGTGCCAGCAGCCAGGACAGCCTGGGCTACGAGCAGTACTTC. It specifies CASSQDSLGYEQYF.

J is TRBJ1-2 and V is TRBV5-4; D may be TRBD1 (5 bases). This CDR3 contains 12 residues. CDR1 and CDR2 (germline): SGHNT, YYREEE (reference sequence). Trimming removed 0 bases at V and 8 bases at J, with 8 bases between. The CDR3 protein is CASSLGGDGYTF. The CDR3, as DNA: TGTGCCAGCAGCTTGGGGGGGGACGGCTACACCTTC. Full variable domain (missing parts from reference TRBV5-4 and TRBJ1-2): ETGVTQSPTHLIKTRGQQVTLRCSSQSGHNTVSWYQQALGQGPQFIFQYYREEENGRGNFPPRFSGLQFPNYSSELNVNALELDDSALYLCASSLGGDGYTFGSGTRLTVV.

This clone was counted once. The rearrangement uses TRBV5-4 and TRBJ2-7; tentatively, D is TRBD2 (5 bases). The CDR3 runs to 15 residues. Germline CDR1 SGHNT, CDR2 YYREEE (reference sequence). Trimming took off 0 bases at V and 4 bases at J, with 14 bases between the two ends. The CDR3 nucleotides read TGTGCCAGCAGCTTGGAACAAAGGACTCCATACGAGCAGTACTTC. The encoded protein is CASSLEQRTPYEQYF.

This clone was detected only once. The chain employs TRBV6-5 and TRBJ2-5, with unresolved D. V was cut by 0 bases and J by 1 base, with 6 bases left in between. In germline, CDR1 is MNHEY, CDR2 SVGAGI. The CDR3 spans 14 residues. CDR3 nucleotides: TGTGCCAGCAGTTACTCGGGCCTCCAAGAGACCCAGTACTTC. It translates to CASSYSGLQETQYF.

The count of this clone is one. The chain is built from TRBV2 and TRBJ2-5, with D tentatively TRBD1 (6 bases). The CDR3 runs to 13 residues. V was cut by 7 bases and J by 2 bases, with 11 bases left in between. The germline gives CDR1 SNHLY, CDR2 FYNNEI. This CDR3 reads CASNQGLQETQYF. CDR3 nucleotides: TGTGCCAGCAACCAGGGGTTACAAGAGACCCAGTACTTC.

The CDR3 DNA is TGTGCCAGCAGCTTGGGGACAGGGCTCCCGTACGAGCAGTACTTC. Translated, it gives CASSLGTGLPYEQYF. The J gene is TRBJ2-7, the V gene TRBV7-6, with 9 bases lining up with TRBD1. Trimming removed 3 bases from V and 4 bases from J; junction bases left unmatched: 7. This CDR3 has 15 amino acids. Germline-derived CDR1 and CDR2 are SGHVS and FNYEAQ.

This chain links TRBV4-3 with TRBJ2-5, with TRBD2 matching 8 bases. This CDR3 has 15 amino acids. The V gene's germline CDR1 is LGHNA and CDR2 YSLEER. V was pared by 1 base and J by 2 bases, with 3 bases of the junction left unmatched. The CDR3 spells CASSQGAGGQETQYF. CDR3 sequence (DNA): TGCGCCAGCAGCCAAGGGGCGGGGGGACAAGAGACCCAGTACTTC.

J is TRBJ2-3 and V is TRBV4-1, with 7 bases that match TRBD1. The trim removed 6 bases at V and 1 base at J, leaving 7 bases unmatched. Germline V lookup: CDR1 MGHRA, CDR2 YSYEKL. The CDR3 is made up of 15 amino acids. Here the CDR3 reads CASSLVQGGTDTQYF. DNA for the CDR3: TGCGCCAGCAGTCTAGTCCAGGGGGGCACAGATACGCAGTATTTT.

The chain employs TRBV11-1 and TRBJ2-1; 9 bases align to TRBD1. The J segment lost 3 bases and the V segment lost 5 bases, leaving 11 bases of the junction unmatched. Germline CDR1 reads SGHAT; CDR2 reads FQDESV (reference sequence). This CDR3 spans 17 amino acids. Written as DNA, the CDR3 is TGTGCCAGCAGCGCCCGAGAGGGACAGGGCTTCTACAATGAGCAGTTCTTC. Amino acid sequence: CASSAREGQGFYNEQFF.

This clone was seen a handful of times. The chain recombines TRBV7-9 with TRBJ2-2, with a weak D call TRBD2 (6 bases). In germline, CDR1 is SEHNR, CDR2 FQNEAQ (reference sequence). Trimming left V 5 bases short and J 5 bases short, with 15 bases between. The CDR3 has 15 amino acids. The chain's CDR3 is CASSPRDWETGELFF. Written as DNA, the CDR3 is TGTGCCAGCAGCCCCAGGGACTGGGAAACCGGGGAGCTGTTTTTT.

The chain is built from TRBV4-2 and TRBJ1-2, with a weak D call TRBD1 (5 bases). The germline V gene encodes CDR1 LGHNA and CDR2 YNFKEQ. There are 15 residues in the CDR3. V was cut by 0 bases and J by 2 bases, with 10 bases left in between. CDR3 bases: TGTGCCAGCAGCCAAGAGGCAGGGATCAACTATGGCTACACCTTC. It specifies CASSQEAGINYGYTF.

This clone was found a few times. The genes are TRBV4-1 and TRBJ1-1; TRBD1 matches 8 bases. CDR1 is MGHRA, CDR2 YSYEKL, per germline. This CDR3 contains 14 residues. V lost 6 bases to trimming and J lost 4 bases; unmatched junction nucleotides: 7. DNA for the CDR3: TGCGCCAGCAGGAACCAGGGGGCTGTCACTGAAGCTTTCTTT. Translation gives CASRNQGAVTEAFF.

V usage is TRBV7-6 and J usage is TRBJ2-3, with 11 bases identical to TRBD2. CDR1 is SGHVS, CDR2 FNYEAQ, per germline. This CDR3 has 16 residues. The V and J ends lost 5 bases and 0 bases, in that order; junction bases with no gene match: 4. CDR3 in amino acids: CASSLLAGGSTDTQYF. Here the CDR3 DNA reads TGTGCCAGCAGCCTTCTAGCGGGAGGTAGCACAGATACGCAGTATTTT. Looking up the rest from reference TRBV7-6 and TRBJ2-3 gives the full variable domain: GAGVSQSPRYKVTKRGQDVALRCDPISGHVSLYWYRQALGQGPEFLTYFNYEAQQDKSGLPNDRFSAERPEGSISTLTIQRTEQRDSAMYRCASSLLAGGSTDTQYFGPGTRLTVL.

The V and J genes are TRBV4-3 and TRBJ2-2; TRBD1 matches 8 bases. Per the germline V gene, CDR1 is LGHNA and CDR2 is YSLEER. The V segment lost 0 bases and the J segment 4 bases; nucleotides outside the gene matches: 19. The CDR3 sequence is 21 residues long. The CDR3 region is CASSQDLFEETGALGTGELFF. CDR3 coding DNA: TGCGCCAGCAGCCAAGATCTATTTGAGGAGACAGGGGCCCTTGGCACCGGGGAGCTGTTTTTT.

This clone was counted a single time. Its ends do not fully match the called genes, so a read error is possible. The V call is TRBV5-6, the J call TRBJ1-3; D call uncertain. Per germline, CDR1 SGHDT and CDR2 YYEEEE. The CDR3 contains 15 residues. In DNA form, the CDR3 reads TGTGCCAGCAGCTTGGGGGCAGAATCTGGAAACACCATACATTTT. It translates to CASSLGAESGNTIHF.

The chain couples TRBV7-6 to TRBJ2-1; D may be TRBD1 (5 bases). V was clipped by 1 base and J by 1 base, with 5 bases between them. The germline V gene encodes CDR1 SGHVS and CDR2 FNYEAQ. The CDR3 contains 14 residues. The DNA for the CDR3 is TGTGCCAGCAGCTTAGAGGGGTCCTACAATGAGCAGTTCTTC. This codes for CASSLEGSYNEQFF.

The rearrangement joins TRBV19 to TRBJ1-5, with TRBD1 matching 7 bases. Trimming at V came to 7 bases and at J to 1 base, leaving 10 bases not matched to a gene. There are 16 residues in the CDR3. Germline V gene lookup returns CDR1 LNHDA and CDR2 SQIVND (reference sequence). The CDR3 nucleotides are TGTGCCAGTATCCGCAGACAGGGTCTAAGCAATCAGCCCCAGCATTTT. Translated, it gives CASIRRQGLSNQPQHF.

The gene calls are TRBV11-2 and TRBJ1-5; perhaps TRBD1 as D (5 bases). Germline V CDR1 and CDR2: SGHAT, FQNNGV. The length of the CDR3 is 13 residues. V shed 3 bases and J shed 6 bases, with 9 bases lying between them. This CDR3 is CASSLGGGQPQHF. CDR3 coding DNA: TGTGCCAGCAGCTTGGGGGGAGGTCAGCCCCAGCATTTT.

This clone appeared once. This chain uses TRBV27 with TRBJ1-2; tentatively, D is TRBD1 (6 bases). This CDR3 comprises 13 residues. Germline V gene data show CDR1 as MNHEY and CDR2 as SMNVEV (reference sequence). V lost 5 bases to trimming and J lost 8 bases, with 15 bases between them. CDR3 loop: CASSIGGAGGYTF. Written as DNA, the CDR3 is TGTGCCAGCAGTATAGGGGGGGCAGGGGGCTACACCTTC.